These 30 T cell receptor beta chains share one sample of origin, sequenced in a study of blood T cell repertoires in COVID-19. Sequencing used immunoSEQ multiplex PCR; TCRdb keeps in-frame clones, though not all of them. The sample shows approximately 350,000 clones, about four fifths of them seen only once. The sample taken for sequencing was PBMCs or T cells enriched from blood (not recorded which). These receptors all stem from a woman between 45 and 60 years old who had recovered from COVID-19.

This clone has more than one count but fewer than ten. The chain uses TRBV25-1 and TRBJ1-5; weak D call: TRBD1 (6 bases). Deletions cut 6 bases from V and 4 bases from J, with 10 bases between. CDR3 length equals 13 residues. Looked up from germline, CDR1 is MGHDK and CDR2 is SYGVNS. CDR3 loop: CASSGQQNQPQHF. CDR3 in DNA: TGTGCCAGCAGCGGACAGCAAAATCAGCCCCAGCATTTT.

This clone appeared once. In nucleotides, the CDR3 is TGTGCCAGCAGTTTAAGAGGGCCCTCCTCTGGAAACACCATATATTTT. Translated: CASSLRGPSSGNTIYF. The chain joins TRBV27 to TRBJ1-3; D is uncertain. Germline loops: CDR1 MNHEY, CDR2 SMNVEV (reference sequence). This CDR3 spans 16 amino acids. The germline V and J ends were trimmed by 2 bases and 0 bases, with 11 bases remaining between them.

The chain couples TRBV10-3 to TRBJ2-1, with 10 bases matching TRBD2. The V segment lost 6 bases and the J segment 3 bases; nucleotides outside the gene matches: 5. Per germline, CDR1 ENHRY and CDR2 SYGVKD. The CDR3 covers 15 residues. The DNA of the CDR3 is TGTGCCATCAGAGCCGGACTAGCGGACTACAATGAGCAGTTCTTC. Protein product: CAIRAGLADYNEQFF.

The chain uses TRBV6-1 and TRBJ2-1, with TRBD2 identical over 8 bases. The CDR3 length is 16 residues. CDR1 and CDR2 from the germline V gene are MNHNS and SASEGT. With V trimmed by 3 bases and J by 5 bases, 9 bases remained unmatched. CDR3 in amino acids: CASSDPRLAGNNEQFF. CDR3 bases: TGTGCCAGCAGTGATCCCCGGTTAGCGGGAAACAATGAGCAGTTCTTC.

J is TRBJ2-3 and V is TRBV19; 16 nucleotides agree with TRBD2. Trimming at V came to 0 bases and at J to 8 bases, leaving 2 bases not matched to a gene. This CDR3 has 16 residues. CDR1 LNHDA and CDR2 SQIVND come from the germline V gene (reference sequence). DNA for the CDR3: TGTGCCAGTAGTATAGAAGGGACTAGCGGGAGGGGTACGCAGTATTTT. Its translation is CASSIEGTSGRGTQYF. The full variable domain, rest sourced from reference TRBV19 and TRBJ2-3, is DGGITQSPKYLFRKEGQNVTLSCEQNLNHDAMYWYRQDPGQGLRLIYYSQIVNDFQKGDIAEGYSVSREKKESFPLTVTSAQKNPTAFYLCASSIEGTSGRGTQYFGPGTRLTVL.

The V and J genes are TRBV9 and TRBJ1-1; D unresolved. Per germline, CDR1 SGDLS and CDR2 YYNGEE. The V end was cut by 0 bases, the J end by 1 base, with 7 bases between. The CDR3 runs 14 residues. This chain's CDR3 is CASSVEYRNTEAFF. CDR3 DNA sequence: TGTGCCAGCAGCGTAGAGTACAGGAACACTGAAGCTTTCTTT.

The chain is built from TRBV5-1 and TRBJ2-7; weak D call: TRBD1 (6 bases). CDR3 size: 15 residues. Germline V lookup: CDR1 SGHRS, CDR2 YFSETQ. V gave up 2 bases and J gave up 6 bases, with 18 bases separating them. CDR3 sequence: CASSLLAQGVREQYF. As DNA, the CDR3 is TGCGCCAGCAGCTTACTCGCACAGGGAGTTCGCGAGCAGTACTTC.

This clone showed up just once. The chain carries TRBV5-1 and TRBJ2-3, with D possibly matching TRBD2 (6 bases). Germline loops: CDR1 SGHRS, CDR2 YFSETQ. The CDR3 totals 15 residues. V was shortened by 0 bases and J by 0 bases, with 8 bases between the two germline ends. The CDR3 DNA is TGCGCCAGCAGCTTGGCGGCGGGAAGCACAGATACGCAGTATTTT. Translation gives CASSLAAGSTDTQYF.

The CDR3 here is CATSRGGQGAGYTF. CDR3 in DNA: TGTGCCACCAGCAGAGGGGGACAGGGGGCTGGCTACACCTTC. The genes are TRBV15 and TRBJ1-2; 12 nucleotides align to TRBD1. Germline V lookup: CDR1 LNHNV, CDR2 YYDKDF (reference sequence). This CDR3 is built from 14 residues. Germline trimming cut 1 base from V and 7 bases from J; bases unmatched to any gene: 1.

This clone appeared a few times. CDR3 sequence: CASSLGGTFNEKLFF. In nucleotides, the CDR3 is TGTGCCAGCAGCTTGGGCGGAACTTTTAATGAAAAACTGTTTTTT. The rearrangement joins TRBV5-6 to TRBJ1-4; D remains ambiguous. The CDR3 consists of 15 residues. The ends were cut back, 0 bases at V and 4 bases at J, with 10 bases in the middle. Germline V gives CDR1 SGHDT, CDR2 YYEEEE.

The J gene is TRBJ1-3, the V gene TRBV21-1. TRBV21-1 is a documented pseudogene. The CDR3 length is 10 residues. The CDR3 spells CASSLRALTF. The CDR3 region has the DNA TGTGCCAGCAGCTTGAGGGCCCTTACCTTT.

The chain couples TRBV11-2 to TRBJ2-1; 7 nucleotides agree with TRBD2. This CDR3 is 18 amino acids long. CDR1 is SGHAT and CDR2 is FQNNGV in the germline V gene. V gave up 1 base and J gave up 0 bases; unmatched junction bases: 9. CDR3 protein: CASSLGLGDYSSYNEQFF. CDR3 coding DNA: TGTGCCAGCAGCTTAGGGTTGGGGGACTATAGCTCCTACAATGAGCAGTTCTTC.

This clone was recorded only once. The chain employs TRBV30 and TRBJ2-1; TRBD1 matches at 7 bases. The V gene end was trimmed by 3 bases and the J gene end by 6 bases; junction bases not matched to a gene: 8. This CDR3 has 14 amino acids. Germline V gives CDR1 GTSNPN, CDR2 SVGIG (reference sequence). CDR3 DNA: TGTGCCTGGAGCCTGTACAGGGGTCCCAATGAGCAGTTCTTC. Its translation: CAWSLYRGPNEQFF.

In this sample, this clone turned up once. The V gene is TRBV5-6, the J gene TRBJ1-2; D may be TRBD1 (6 bases). CDR1 and CDR2 from the germline V gene are SGHDT and YYEEEE. The CDR3 sequence is 18 residues long. Deletions cut 4 bases from V and 1 base from J, with 23 bases between. Here the CDR3 DNA reads TGTGCCAGCAGCCTGGACAGATTTCTTACACAAATTAACTATGGCTACACCTTC. This sequence encodes CASSLDRFLTQINYGYTF.

This clone was observed a single time. The J gene is TRBJ2-1, the V gene TRBV12-3 or TRBV12-4, with D maybe TRBD2 (6 bases). The germline V and J ends were trimmed by 8 bases and 4 bases, with 12 bases remaining between them. This CDR3 region has 13 residues. CDR3: CASFIAGYNEQFF. CDR3 nucleotide sequence: TGTGCCAGCTTTATCGCGGGGTACAATGAGCAGTTCTTC.

The chain links TRBV30 to TRBJ1-6; maybe TRBD1 (5 bases). There are 12 residues in the CDR3. The germline V gene has CDR1 GTSNPN and CDR2 SVGIG (reference sequence). Trimming removed 5 bases at V and 11 bases at J, with 13 bases between. CDR3 sequence reads: CAWGSGLAPLHF. The CDR3 region has the DNA TGTGCCTGGGGGTCGGGACTTGCACCCCTCCACTTT.

V and J are TRBV11-2 and TRBJ1-4; no definite D call. Germline CDR1 SGHAT, CDR2 FQNNGV. Between the trimmed V and J ends, which lost 0 bases and 4 bases, there was a span of 12 bases. The CDR3 contains 16 residues. The CDR3 is CASSLEFQAFNEKLFF. CDR3 coding DNA: TGTGCCAGCAGCTTAGAGTTCCAGGCCTTTAATGAAAAACTGTTTTTT.

This chain uses TRBV19 with TRBJ1-1, with 9 bases that match TRBD1. The germline gives CDR1 LNHDA, CDR2 SQIVND (reference sequence). This CDR3 has 13 amino acids. Trimming at V came to 10 bases and at J to 4 bases, leaving 7 bases not matched to a gene. The CDR3: CATSTGGGTEAFF. The CDR3 DNA follows: TGTGCCACCTCAACAGGGGGCGGCACTGAAGCTTTCTTT.

V and J are TRBV3-1 (or the pseudogene TRBV3-2) and TRBJ2-5; 8 bases match TRBD2. The CDR3 runs to 15 residues. V trimming: 5 bases; J trimming: 2 bases; junction bases outside the gene matches: 7. CDR1 and CDR2 (germline): LGHDT, YNNKEL (reference sequence). The CDR3 coding sequence is TGTGCCAGCAGCGACTCGGGCGGGGGGCAAGAGACCCAGTACTTC. Translated: CASSDSGGGQETQYF.

This clone was seen a few times. V and J are TRBV27 and TRBJ1-5, with TRBD1 as a possible D gene (6 bases). The germline gives CDR1 MNHEY, CDR2 SMNVEV (reference sequence). This CDR3 comprises 13 residues. The V and J ends lost 8 bases and 4 bases respectively, with 12 bases between them. The CDR3 sequence is CASRDTLNQPQHF. Written as DNA, the CDR3 is TGTGCCAGCCGGGACACCCTAAATCAGCCCCAGCATTTT.

A word on this clone: One end of the junction varies from germline; a read error may be responsible. This sequence joins TRBV7-7 and TRBJ2-1; D may be TRBD2 (6 bases). Germline CDR1 is SSHAT and CDR2 is FNYEAQ (reference sequence). The CDR3 length is 15 residues. In DNA form, the CDR3 reads TGTGCTAGCAGCTTAAACGGGGGAATCTACAATGAGCAGTTCTTC. It is translated as CASSLNGGIYNEQFF.

This clone was counted between two and nine times. The rearrangement uses TRBV5-5 and TRBJ2-7, with 7 nucleotides matching TRBD2. Germline V gene lookup returns CDR1 SGHKS and CDR2 YYEKEE (reference sequence). This CDR3 comprises 16 residues. The junction had 9 bases not matched to a gene; V was cut back by 0 bases and J by 3 bases. Here the CDR3 reads CASSLVAWGGDYEQYF. The DNA of the CDR3 is TGTGCCAGCAGCTTGGTCGCGTGGGGGGGAGACTACGAGCAGTACTTC. Variable domain in full (rest from reference TRBV5-5 and TRBJ2-7): DAGVTQSPTHLIKTRGQQVTLRCSPISGHKSVSWYQQVLGQGPQFIFQYYEKEERGRGNFPDRFSARQFPNYSSELNVNALLLGDSALYLCASSLVAWGGDYEQYFGPGTRLTVT.

The gene calls are TRBV19 and TRBJ2-2, with D maybe TRBD2 (5 bases). Per the germline V gene, CDR1 is LNHDA and CDR2 is SQIVND (reference sequence). This CDR3 comprises 15 residues. Trimming took 1 base from V and 4 from J, leaving 10 bases between them. CDR3 DNA sequence: TGTGCCAGTAGTATAGGTCAGGCGGGCACCGGGGAGCTGTTTTTT. This codes for CASSIGQAGTGELFF.

The rearrangement links TRBV4-3 to TRBJ2-1, with 7 bases aligning to TRBD2. Germline CDR1 is LGHNA and CDR2 is YSLEER. This CDR3 comprises 15 residues. With V trimmed by 5 bases and J by 2 bases, 6 bases remained unmatched. This CDR3 is CASSFEAGTYNEQFF. Here the CDR3 DNA reads TGCGCCAGCAGCTTTGAAGCGGGGACCTACAATGAGCAGTTCTTC.

The chain couples TRBV5-1 to TRBJ1-6, with D maybe TRBD1 (5 bases). Germline V gene lookup returns CDR1 SGHRS and CDR2 YFSETQ. The CDR3 is 14 amino acids. V was shortened by 2 bases and J by 8 bases, with 11 bases between the two germline ends. CDR3 in amino acids: CASSFGGADSPLHF. Written as DNA, the CDR3 is TGCGCCAGCAGCTTCGGAGGGGCTGATTCACCCCTCCACTTT.

V and J are TRBV20-1 and TRBJ2-3, with D possibly matching TRBD2 (5 bases). Between the trimmed V and J ends, which lost 3 bases and 6 bases, there was a span of 13 bases. Germline assignment: CDR1 DFQATT and CDR2 SNEGSKA (reference sequence). The CDR3 consists of 13 residues. The CDR3: CSASRGSWDTQYF. In DNA, the CDR3 is TGCAGTGCTAGTCGAGGGAGTTGGGATACGCAGTATTTT.

The gene calls are TRBV7-2 and TRBJ1-3, with a weak D call TRBD1 (6 bases). With 5 bases removed from V and 8 bases from J, the gap between germline ends came to 16 bases. CDR3 length: 14 residues. CDR1 and CDR2 (germline): SGHTA, FQGNSA. The CDR3 DNA is TGTGCCAGCAGCCCCCAATCACAGGGATACACCATATATTTT. As protein: CASSPQSQGYTIYF.

The rearrangement links TRBV4-1 to TRBJ1-4, with D possibly matching TRBD1 (6 bases). In germline, CDR1 is MGHRA, CDR2 YSYEKL. CDR3 length: 16 residues. The ends were cut back, 0 bases at V and 8 bases at J, with 16 bases in the middle. The CDR3 DNA is TGCGCCAGCAGCCAAGATGGGGGACACCCCGAGGAAAAACTGTTTTTT. As protein: CASSQDGGHPEEKLFF.

The V and J genes are TRBV15 and TRBJ1-4, with D maybe TRBD1 (5 bases). The CDR3 spans 16 residues. The germline V gene has CDR1 LNHNV and CDR2 YYDKDF (reference sequence). V lost 3 bases to trimming and J lost 4 bases, with 15 bases between them. The CDR3 DNA reads TGTGCCACCAGCAGGGACTCCGGGACTAATAATGAAAAACTGTTTTTT. Translated, it gives CATSRDSGTNNEKLFF.

The rearrangement joins TRBV25-1 to TRBJ1-3; the D is unclear. The CDR3 covers 18 residues. CDR1 and CDR2 (germline): MGHDK, SYGVNS. Trimming cost V 1 base and J 0 bases, with 16 bases left between them. This CDR3 is CASSEFTGIPSSGNTIYF. The CDR3, as DNA: TGTGCCAGCAGTGAATTTACGGGAATACCGAGCTCTGGAAACACCATATATTTT.